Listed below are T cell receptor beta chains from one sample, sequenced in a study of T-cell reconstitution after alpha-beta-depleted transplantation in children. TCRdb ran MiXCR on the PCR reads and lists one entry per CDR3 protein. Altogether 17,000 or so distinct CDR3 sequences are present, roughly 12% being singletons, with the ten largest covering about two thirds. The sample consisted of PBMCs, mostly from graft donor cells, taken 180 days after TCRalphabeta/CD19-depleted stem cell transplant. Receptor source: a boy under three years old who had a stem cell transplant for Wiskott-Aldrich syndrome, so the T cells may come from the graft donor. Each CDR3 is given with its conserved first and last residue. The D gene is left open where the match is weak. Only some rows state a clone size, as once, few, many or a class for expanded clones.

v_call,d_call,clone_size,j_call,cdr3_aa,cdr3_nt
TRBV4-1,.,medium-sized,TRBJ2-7,CASSQSDEGYEQYF,TGCGCCAGCAGCCAGAGTGATGAGGGTTACGAGCAGTACTTC
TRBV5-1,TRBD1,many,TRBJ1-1,CASSLEGALMNTEAFF,TGCGCCAGCAGCTTGGAGGGGGCCCTAATGAACACTGAAGCTTTCTTT
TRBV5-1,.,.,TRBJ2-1,CASGSRPPYNEQFF,TGCGCCAGCGGCTCCAGGCCCCCGTACAATGAGCAGTTCTTC
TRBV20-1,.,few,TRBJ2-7,CSASSFGHTYEQYF,TGCAGTGCTAGTTCGTTCGGTCATACCTACGAGCAGTACTTC
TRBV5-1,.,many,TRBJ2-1,CASSLGSQNNEQFF,TGCGCCAGCAGCTTGGGTTCGCAGAACAATGAGCAGTTCTTC
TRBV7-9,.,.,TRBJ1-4,CASDFATNEKLFF,TGTGCCAGCGATTTTGCAACTAATGAAAAACTGTTTTTT
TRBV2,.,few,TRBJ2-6,CASSDFSGANVLTF,TGTGCCAGCAGTGATTTCTCTGGGGCCAACGTCCTGACTTTC
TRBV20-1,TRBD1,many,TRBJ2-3,CSVPGQGLSTDTQYF,TGCTCTGTGCCGGGACAGGGGCTATCCACAGATACGCAGTATTTT
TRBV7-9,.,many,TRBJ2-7,CASSRPPQDGSYEQYF,TGTGCCAGCAGCCGTCCCCCCCAAGACGGCTCCTACGAGCAGTACTTC
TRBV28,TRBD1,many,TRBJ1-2,CASSDRVIYGYTF,TGTGCCAGCAGCGACAGGGTTATCTATGGCTACACCTTC
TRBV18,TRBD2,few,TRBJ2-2,CASSPQRGLAGGLSNTGELFF,TGTGCCAGCTCACCACAACGCGGTCTAGCGGGAGGGCTTTCGAACACCGGGGAGCTGTTTTTT
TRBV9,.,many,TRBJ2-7,CASTADRGSGEQYF,TGTGCCAGCACAGCGGACCGTGGCTCGGGAGAGCAGTACTTC
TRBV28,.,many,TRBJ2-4,CASSLDMERGNIQYF,TGTGCCAGCAGTTTGGACATGGAACGGGGGAACATTCAGTACTTC
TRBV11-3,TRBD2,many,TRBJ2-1,CASSPLAGVSEQFF,TGTGCCAGCAGTCCCCTAGCGGGAGTAAGTGAGCAGTTCTTC
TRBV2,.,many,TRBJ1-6,CASSGQLDSSPLHF,TGTGCCAGCAGTGGACAGTTGGATAGTTCACCCCTCCACTTT
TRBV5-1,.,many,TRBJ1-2,CASHTGGVNYGYTF,TGCGCCAGCCATACTGGGGGCGTCAACTATGGCTACACCTTC
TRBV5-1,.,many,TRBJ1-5,CASSFQGNQPQHF,TGCGCCAGCAGCTTCCAGGGCAATCAGCCCCAGCATTTT
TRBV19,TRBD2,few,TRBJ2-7,CASSIVTSGFYEQYF,TGTGCCAGTAGTATAGTTACTAGCGGATTCTACGAGCAGTACTTC
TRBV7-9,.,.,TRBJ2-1,CASKGDVGRYNEQFF,TGTGCCAGCAAAGGGGACGTAGGGCGGTACAATGAGCAGTTCTTC
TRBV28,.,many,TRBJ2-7,CASSLRTPVYYEQYF,TGTGCCAGCAGTTTACGGACCCCCGTCTACTACGAGCAGTACTTC
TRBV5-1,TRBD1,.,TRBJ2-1,CASKSYRGPSNEQFF,TGCGCCAGCAAGTCGTACAGGGGGCCAAGCAATGAGCAGTTCTTC